Each of the 24 T cell receptor beta chains below was sequenced from the same sample in a study of T cells after yellow fever vaccination. In TCRdb, the 5' RACE reads were re-called with MiXCR into one record per CDR3 protein. The sample shows approximately 600,000 distinct CDR3 sequences, roughly an eighth of them seen only once. Here the sequenced sample was PBMCs, taken on the day of the yellow fever booster vaccination. Every receptor here comes from a man aged 30-40 years who received the YFV17D yellow fever vaccine.

This clonotype was detected a few times. The rearrangement joins TRBV27 to TRBJ2-7; 13 bases are shared with TRBD2. Trimming took 6 bases from V and 2 from J; bases not matched to a gene: 13. Germline-derived CDR1 and CDR2 are MNHEY and SMNVEV (reference sequence). The CDR3 length is 18 residues. CDR3 loop: CASSPWRTSGSGTYEQYF. The CDR3 DNA is TGTGCCAGCAGCCCTTGGAGGACTAGCGGGAGTGGGACCTACGAGCAGTACTTC.

The chain employs TRBV5-4 and TRBJ2-7, with a weak D call TRBD2 (5 bases). V lost 9 bases to trimming and J lost 0 bases, with 13 bases between them. CDR3 length equals 13 residues. Germline CDR1 is SGHNT and CDR2 is YYREEE (reference sequence). The CDR3 region is CATRDSNSYEQYF. The CDR3 DNA is TGTGCCACCCGGGATTCAAACTCCTACGAGCAGTACTTC.

This clonotype was seen a single time. V and J are TRBV4-3 and TRBJ2-1; tentative D call: TRBD1 (5 bases). The germline CDR1 and CDR2 sequences are LGHNA and YSLEER. V lost 0 bases and J lost 2, with 8 bases in between. The CDR3 has 15 residues. The CDR3 DNA follows: TGCGCCAGCAGCCAAGACACAGGACCCTACAATGAGCAGTTCTTC. Its protein product is CASSQDTGPYNEQFF.

This sequence joins TRBV14 and TRBJ2-3; either TRBD1 or TRBD2 may fit D (5 bases each). Germline CDR1 and CDR2: SGHDN and FVKESK. CDR3 length: 15 residues. V dropped 4 bases and J dropped 1 base, with 12 bases sitting between them. The CDR3: CASSLQRGRTDTQYF. The CDR3 region has the DNA TGTGCCAGCAGCCTGCAGAGGGGCCGCACAGATACGCAGTATTTT.

This clonotype was recorded a few times. This chain uses TRBV18 with TRBJ2-7; 7 nucleotides match TRBD1. The length of the CDR3 is 15 residues. Trimming at V came to 3 bases and at J to 3 bases, leaving 8 bases not matched to a gene. CDR1 KGHSH and CDR2 LQKENI come from the germline V gene. The CDR3 bases are TGTGCCAGCTCACCTACCGCAGGGGGATACTACGAGCAGTACTTC. It translates to CASSPTAGGYYEQYF.

This clonotype has a handful of counts. V and J are TRBV28 and TRBJ1-1; D possibly corresponds to TRBD1 (6 bases). The CDR3 spans 19 residues. CDR1 is MDHEN and CDR2 is SYDVKM in the germline V gene. V was trimmed by 2 bases and J by 2 bases, leaving 24 bases between them. The CDR3 loop reads CASSLVTGGGIVENTEAFF. The CDR3 bases are TGTGCCAGCAGTTTAGTGACCGGGGGGGGCATAGTAGAAAACACTGAAGCTTTCTTT.

The chain combines TRBV5-1 with TRBJ2-7; the D gene is possibly TRBD1 (6 bases). Trimming took off 4 bases at V and 3 bases at J, with 17 bases between the two ends. CDR1 is SGHRS, CDR2 YFSETQ, per germline. The CDR3 totals 15 residues. CDR3 protein: CASSTNTGLIYEQYF. As DNA, the CDR3 is TGCGCCAGCAGCACCAACACAGGGTTAATCTACGAGCAGTACTTC.

Only a few counts were recorded for this clonotype. The CDR3 sequence is CATSRDPRWRGYEQFF. CDR3 DNA: TGTGCCACCAGCAGAGATCCTAGATGGAGGGGGTATGAGCAGTTCTTC. V is TRBV15 and J is TRBJ2-1; D assignment may be TRBD1 or TRBD2 (6 bases each). CDR1 is LNHNV and CDR2 is YYDKDF in the germline V gene (reference sequence). The length of the CDR3 is 16 residues. V gave up 0 bases and J gave up 8 bases, with 17 bases separating them.

The table lists this clonotype with a few counts. The J gene is TRBJ1-5, the V gene TRBV10-3; D uncertain. The V end lost 0 bases, the J end lost 1 base, and 10 bases lay between the germline ends. The CDR3 loop spans 16 amino acids. CDR1 ENHRY and CDR2 SYGVKD come from the germline V gene. This CDR3 is CAISESSQKSNQPQHF. For the CDR3, the DNA is TGTGCCATCAGTGAGTCGAGCCAGAAGAGCAATCAGCCCCAGCATTTT.

The CDR3 loop reads CASKAGGLYSNQPQHF. The DNA for the CDR3 is TGTGCCAGCAAGGCAGGGGGCCTTTATAGCAATCAGCCCCAGCATTTT. This chain links TRBV7-2 with TRBJ1-5, with 8 bases fitting TRBD1. Per the germline V gene, CDR1 is SGHTA and CDR2 is FQGNSA. This CDR3 has 16 amino acids. J lost 0 bases, V lost 7 bases, and 8 bases had no gene match.

This clonotype was recorded many times. The V call is TRBV5-1, the J call TRBJ2-5; no firm D call. The V end was cut by 0 bases, the J end by 7 bases, with 7 bases between. The CDR3 contains 12 residues. Germline V CDR1 and CDR2: SGHRS, YFSETQ. The CDR3 coding sequence is TGCGCCAGCAGCTTGGAAGACGCGACCCAGTACTTC. Translating gives CASSLEDATQYF.

The chain combines TRBV23-1 with TRBJ2-7; 7 bases agree with TRBD1. Being an ORF, TRBV23-1 has a function that is uncertain. The CDR3 consists of 14 residues. The ends lost 8 bases at V and 3 bases at J; junction bases unmatched: 10. The CDR3 is CASQTGNLYYEQYF. Here the CDR3 DNA reads TGCGCCAGCCAGACAGGGAACCTTTACTACGAGCAGTACTTC.

This clonotype was picked up many times. This chain joins TRBV20-1 and TRBJ2-2; no definite D call. Germline V gene lookup returns CDR1 DFQATT and CDR2 SNEGSKA (reference sequence). Trimming stripped 1 base from V and 6 bases from J, with 9 bases between. There are 13 residues in the CDR3. CDR3 sequence (DNA): TGCAGTGCTAGAGCTGCCGACTCCGGGGAGCTGTTTTTT. Protein product: CSARAADSGELFF.

This clonotype has a count of ten or more. The chain employs TRBV18 and TRBJ2-3; perhaps D is TRBD1 or TRBD2 (5 bases each). CDR3 length equals 13 residues. Germline values: CDR1 KGHSH, CDR2 LQKENI. The V gene lost 8 bases and the J gene lost 3 bases, with 12 bases spanning the gap. The CDR3 region is CASSPGGTDTQYF. In DNA, the CDR3 is TGTGCCAGCAGCCCTGGGGGAACAGATACGCAGTATTTT.

This clonotype was observed a few times. The chain recombines TRBV5-6 with TRBJ1-1, with TRBD1 identical over 8 bases. This CDR3 comprises 15 residues. The J segment lost 4 bases and the V segment lost 4 bases, leaving 9 bases of the junction unmatched. The germline CDR1 and CDR2 sequences are SGHDT and YYEEEE. Written as DNA, the CDR3 is TGTGCCAGCAGCCGTGGGACAGGATTAAGCACTGAAGCTTTCTTT. Protein sequence: CASSRGTGLSTEAFF.

This clonotype was picked up a small number of times. This chain links TRBV18 with TRBJ2-7; D is uncertain. The CDR3 runs to 14 residues. The V gene lost 4 bases and the J gene lost 1 base, with 11 bases spanning the gap. Germline V gives CDR1 KGHSH, CDR2 LQKENI. CDR3: CASSRIGPSYEQYF. The CDR3, as DNA: TGTGCCAGCTCACGAATAGGGCCTTCCTACGAGCAGTACTTC.

This clonotype was observed a few times. The rearrangement joins TRBV28 to TRBJ1-1; 9 bases fit TRBD1. V was pared by 7 bases and J by 1 base, with 7 bases of the junction left unmatched. Looked up from germline, CDR1 is MDHEN and CDR2 is SYDVKM. The CDR3 covers 15 residues. DNA of the CDR3: TGTGCCAGCAAACCGGGACAGGGTCCGAACACTGAAGCTTTCTTT. This encodes CASKPGQGPNTEAFF.

This sequence joins TRBV19 and TRBJ2-2; 14 nucleotides match TRBD2. The ends lost 4 bases at V and 2 bases at J; junction bases unmatched: 9. Germline assignment: CDR1 LNHDA and CDR2 SQIVND (reference sequence). CDR3 size: 19 residues. Here the CDR3 reads CASSRAGTSGRTNTGELFF. In DNA, the CDR3 is TGTGCCAGTAGTAGAGCCGGGACTAGCGGGAGAACAAACACCGGGGAGCTGTTTTTT.

The rearrangement links TRBV25-1 to TRBJ2-3; D possibly corresponds to TRBD1 (6 bases). CDR1 and CDR2 from the germline V gene are MGHDK and SYGVNS. The CDR3 runs to 15 residues. V was shortened by 6 bases and J by 0 bases, with 13 bases between the two germline ends. In DNA form, the CDR3 reads TGTGCCAGCAGCGGAACAGGGCTTAGCACAGATACGCAGTATTTT. Residues: CASSGTGLSTDTQYF.

This clonotype came up a few times. The V and J genes are TRBV7-2 and TRBJ2-5; either TRBD1 or TRBD2 may supply D (6 bases each). Germline V gives CDR1 SGHTA, CDR2 FQGNSA. The CDR3 sequence is 14 residues long. With 1 base removed from V and 6 bases from J, the gap between germline ends came to 12 bases. The CDR3 loop is CASSLVVGGQTQYF. The CDR3 DNA reads TGTGCCAGCAGCTTAGTGGTAGGGGGGCAGACCCAGTACTTC. Filled out from reference TRBV7-2 and TRBJ2-5, the complete variable domain reads GAGVSQSPSNKVTEKGKDVELRCDPISGHTALYWYRQSLGQGLEFLIYFQGNSAPDKSGLPSDRFSAERTGGSVSTLTIQRTQQEDSAVYLCASSLVVGGQTQYFGPGTRLLVL.

This clonotype was seen only a few times. CDR3 sequence (DNA): TGCGCCAGCAGCCCCTTGGGCCGGAACACCGGGGAGCTGTTTTTT. Translation gives CASSPLGRNTGELFF. The rearrangement links TRBV5-1 to TRBJ2-2, with unresolved D. Per the germline V gene, CDR1 is SGHRS and CDR2 is YFSETQ. The CDR3 is 15 residues long. V was pared by 4 bases and J by 1 base, with 11 bases between.

The chain links TRBV5-5 to TRBJ2-3; D is unresolved. There are 15 residues in the CDR3. Germline V lookup: CDR1 SGHKS, CDR2 YYEKEE (reference sequence). V lost 4 bases to trimming and J lost 6 bases, with 18 bases between them. The CDR3 DNA reads as TGTGCCAGCAGCACAAAATCCAACAGATGGGATACGCAGTATTTT. It codes for CASSTKSNRWDTQYF.

This clonotype occurred a few times. The chain joins TRBV14 to TRBJ2-7; tentative D call: TRBD1 (6 bases). Germline loops: CDR1 SGHDN, CDR2 FVKESK. Trimming stripped 4 bases from V and 4 bases from J, with 14 bases between. CDR3 length: 14 amino acids. The CDR3 DNA sequence: TGTGCCAGCAGCCCGGACAGACATCCGTACGAGCAGTACTTC. This translates into CASSPDRHPYEQYF.

This clonotype has only a few counts. The rearrangement uses TRBV6-2 or TRBV6-3 and TRBJ2-7; no firm D call. Germline V gene data show CDR1 as MNHEY and CDR2 as SVGEGT. V shed 7 bases and J shed 4 bases, with 14 bases lying between them. CDR3 size: 13 residues. The CDR3 bases are TGTGCCAGCATGTGGGGAAACGATTACGAGCAGTACTTC. Its protein product is CASMWGNDYEQYF.